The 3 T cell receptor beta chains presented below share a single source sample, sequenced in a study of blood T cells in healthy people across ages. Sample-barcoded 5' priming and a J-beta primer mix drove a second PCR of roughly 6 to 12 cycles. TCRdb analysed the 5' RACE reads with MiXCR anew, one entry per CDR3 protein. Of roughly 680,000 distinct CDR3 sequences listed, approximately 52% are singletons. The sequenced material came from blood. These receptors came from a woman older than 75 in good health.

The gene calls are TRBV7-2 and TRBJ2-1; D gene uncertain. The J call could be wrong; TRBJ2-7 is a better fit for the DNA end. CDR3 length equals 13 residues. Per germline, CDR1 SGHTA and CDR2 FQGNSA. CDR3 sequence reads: CASLAAIYNEQYF. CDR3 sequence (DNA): TGTGCCAGCTTGGCGGCGATCTACAATGAGCAGTACTTC.

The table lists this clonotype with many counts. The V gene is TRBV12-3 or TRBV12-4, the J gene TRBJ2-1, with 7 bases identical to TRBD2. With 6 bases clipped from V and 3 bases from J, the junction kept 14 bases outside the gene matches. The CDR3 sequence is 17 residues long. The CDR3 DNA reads TGTGCCAGCAGCCCTTTTCTCACTAGCGACAACTACAATGAGCAGTTCTTC. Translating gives CASSPFLTSDNYNEQFF.

In DNA, the CDR3 is TGTGCCAGCAGTTTATGGGGTAGGCAGTTCTTC. The encoded protein is CASSLWGRQFF. The chain employs TRBV27 and TRBJ2-1; D is unresolved. Trimming took 1 base from V and 12 from J, leaving 7 bases between them. In germline, CDR1 is MNHEY, CDR2 SMNVEV (reference sequence). The CDR3 covers 11 residues.